Sequencing of this T cell receptor (beta chain) was carried out in a study of T cells in Graves' hyperthyroidism and ophthalmopathy. V shed 1 base, J shed 2 bases, and the junction held 10 bases outside the gene matches. The CDR3 sequence is 18 residues long. Points from the study as a whole: Before onset, by a median of approximately 5.9 months, the model predicted ophthalmopathy.

There were TCR beta CDR3 regions amplified from RNA transcripts. With the HTBI primer set, the TCR CDR3 went through a first round of RT-PCR. TCRdb fed the multiplex PCR reads into MiXCR, producing one record per CDR3 protein. This sample has about 620,000 distinct CDR3 sequences, with 15% to 20% found just once. Ten or more counts support this clonotype. Its antigen is not known. Input material: blood. The V and J genes are TRBV12-3 or TRBV12-4 and TRBJ2-3; 9 nucleotides line up with TRBD2. The TCR comes from a woman under 40 with Graves' hyperthyroidism. This CDR3 reads CASSLGTSAYIFTDTQYF. CDR3 coding DNA: TGTGCCAGCAGTTTAGGGACTAGCGCCTATATATTCACAGATACGCAGTATTTT.